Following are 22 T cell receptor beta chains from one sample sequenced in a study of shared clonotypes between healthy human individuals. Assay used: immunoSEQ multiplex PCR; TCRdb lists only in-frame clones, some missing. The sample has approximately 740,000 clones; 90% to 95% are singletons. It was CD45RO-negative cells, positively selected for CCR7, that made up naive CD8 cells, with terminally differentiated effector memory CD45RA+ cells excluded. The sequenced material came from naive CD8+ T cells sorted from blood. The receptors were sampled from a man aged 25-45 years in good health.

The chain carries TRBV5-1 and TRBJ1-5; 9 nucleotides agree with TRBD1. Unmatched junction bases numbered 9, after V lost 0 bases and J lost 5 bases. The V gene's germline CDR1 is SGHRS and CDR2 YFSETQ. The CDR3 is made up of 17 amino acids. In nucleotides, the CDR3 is TGCGCCAGCAGCTTGGGGGACAGGGAGGCCGGGGATCAGCCCCAGCATTTT. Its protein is CASSLGDREAGDQPQHF.

This CDR3 reads CASSEYPSGISSGANVLTF. The CDR3 region has the DNA TGTGCCAGCAGTGAATATCCTAGCGGGATTTCGTCTGGGGCCAACGTCCTGACTTTC. The chain uses TRBV2 and TRBJ2-6, with TRBD2 matching over 9 bases. The CDR3 contains 19 residues. The germline V gene has CDR1 SNHLY and CDR2 FYNNEI. V gave up 2 bases and J gave up 1 base; unmatched junction bases: 9.

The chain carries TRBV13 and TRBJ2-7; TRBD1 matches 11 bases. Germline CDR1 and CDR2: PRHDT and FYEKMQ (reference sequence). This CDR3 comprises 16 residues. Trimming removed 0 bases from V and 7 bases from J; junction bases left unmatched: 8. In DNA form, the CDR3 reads TGTGCCAGCAGCTTAGGACTGGGACAGGGGGGACCTGAGCAGTACTTC. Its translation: CASSLGLGQGGPEQYF.

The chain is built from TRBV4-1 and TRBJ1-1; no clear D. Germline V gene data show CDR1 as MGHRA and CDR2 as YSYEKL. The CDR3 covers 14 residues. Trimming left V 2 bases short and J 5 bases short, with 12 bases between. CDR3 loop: CASSQQERITEAFF. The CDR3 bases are TGCGCCAGCAGCCAACAAGAACGAATAACTGAAGCTTTCTTT.

CDR3 coding DNA: TGTGCCAGCAGTGGCCGGGGGGCTTTCTTT. Translated, it gives CASSGRGAFF. V is TRBV2 and J is TRBJ1-1; maybe TRBD1 (5 bases). Trimming cost V 4 bases and J 11 bases, with 8 bases left between them. This CDR3 region has 10 residues. Germline CDR1 reads SNHLY; CDR2 reads FYNNEI.

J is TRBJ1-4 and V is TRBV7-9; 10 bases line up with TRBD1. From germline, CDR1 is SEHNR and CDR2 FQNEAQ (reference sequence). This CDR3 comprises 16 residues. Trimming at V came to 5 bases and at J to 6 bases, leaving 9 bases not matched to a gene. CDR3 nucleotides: TGTGCCAGCAGCCTAACAGGACAGGGGGTATATGAAAAACTGTTTTTT. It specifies CASSLTGQGVYEKLFF.

The CDR3 region is CSVGTSGVMKFF. CDR3 sequence (DNA): TGCAGCGTGGGGACTAGCGGTGTTATGAAGTTCTTC. This chain joins TRBV29-1 and TRBJ2-1, with 11 bases that match TRBD2. The germline V gene encodes CDR1 SQVTM and CDR2 ANQGSEA. CDR3 length: 12 residues. V lost 6 bases, J lost 14 bases, and 9 bases stayed unmatched.

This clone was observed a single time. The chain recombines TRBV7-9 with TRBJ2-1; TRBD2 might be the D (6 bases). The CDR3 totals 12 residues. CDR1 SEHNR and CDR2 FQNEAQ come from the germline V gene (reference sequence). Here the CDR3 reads CGNAIGGDEQFF. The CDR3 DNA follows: TGTGGTAATGCGATCGGAGGGGATGAGCAGTTCTTC.

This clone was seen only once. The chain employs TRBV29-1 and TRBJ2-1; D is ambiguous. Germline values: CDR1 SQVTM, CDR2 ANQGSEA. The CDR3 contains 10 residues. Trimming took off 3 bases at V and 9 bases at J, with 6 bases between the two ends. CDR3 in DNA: TGCAGCGTTGACAGGACTGAGCAGTTCTTC. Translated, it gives CSVDRTEQFF.

DNA of the CDR3: TGTGCCAGCAGCTTAGGCCTTAGACAGGGAGGGTTATTCAGCGGGCAGTTCTTC. It encodes CASSLGLRQGGLFSGQFF. The chain couples TRBV11-3 to TRBJ2-1; D tentatively reads TRBD1 or TRBD2 (7 bases each). This CDR3 is 18 amino acids long. Trimming took 1 base from V and 12 from J, leaving 28 bases between them. Germline V gives CDR1 SGHNT, CDR2 YENEEA.

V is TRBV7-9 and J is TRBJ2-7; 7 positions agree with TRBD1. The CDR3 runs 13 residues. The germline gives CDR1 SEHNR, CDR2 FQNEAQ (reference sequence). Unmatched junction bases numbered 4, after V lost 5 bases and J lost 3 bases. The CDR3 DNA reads TGTGCCAGCAGCCCCGGGACAGACTACGAGCAGTACTTC. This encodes CASSPGTDYEQYF.

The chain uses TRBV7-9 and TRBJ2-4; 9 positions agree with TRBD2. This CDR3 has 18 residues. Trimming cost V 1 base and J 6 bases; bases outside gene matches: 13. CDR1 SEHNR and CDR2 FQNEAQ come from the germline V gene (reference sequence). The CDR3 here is CASSLVDSGGSGRNIQYF. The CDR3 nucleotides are TGTGCCAGCAGCTTAGTGGATTCCGGGGGTAGCGGGAGAAACATTCAGTACTTC.

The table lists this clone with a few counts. Written as DNA, the CDR3 is TGTGCCAGCAGCTTGGGGATCAACTACGAGCAGTACTTC. Translating gives CASSLGINYEQYF. The V gene is TRBV5-6, the J gene TRBJ2-7; D remains ambiguous. This CDR3 is 13 amino acids long. The germline V gene encodes CDR1 SGHDT and CDR2 YYEEEE. Trimming removed 0 bases at V and 3 bases at J, with 7 bases between.

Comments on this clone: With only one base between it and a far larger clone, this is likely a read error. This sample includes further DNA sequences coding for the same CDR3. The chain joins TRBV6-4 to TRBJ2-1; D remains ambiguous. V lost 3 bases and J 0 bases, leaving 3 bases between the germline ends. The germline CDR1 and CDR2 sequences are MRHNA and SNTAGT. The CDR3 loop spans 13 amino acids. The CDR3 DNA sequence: TGTGCCAGCAGTGATAGCTCCTACAATGAGCAGTTCTTC. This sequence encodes CASSDSSYNEQFF.

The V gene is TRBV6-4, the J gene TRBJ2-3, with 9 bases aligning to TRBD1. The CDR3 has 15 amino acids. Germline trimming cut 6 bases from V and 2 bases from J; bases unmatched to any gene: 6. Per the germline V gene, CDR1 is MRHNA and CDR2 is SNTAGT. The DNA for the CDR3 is TGTGCCAGCAGCCTGCGGGACAGGGCCACAGATACGCAGTATTTT. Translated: CASSLRDRATDTQYF.

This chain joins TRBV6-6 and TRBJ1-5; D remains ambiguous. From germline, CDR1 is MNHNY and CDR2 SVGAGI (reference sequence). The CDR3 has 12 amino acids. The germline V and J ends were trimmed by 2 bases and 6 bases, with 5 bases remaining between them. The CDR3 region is CASSYQSQPQHF. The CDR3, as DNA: TGTGCCAGCAGTTACCAAAGTCAGCCCCAGCATTTT.

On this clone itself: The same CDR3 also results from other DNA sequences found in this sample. The CDR3: CASSPTGYEQYF. Here the CDR3 DNA reads TGCGCCAGCAGCCCGACAGGCTACGAGCAGTACTTC. This sequence joins TRBV4-1 and TRBJ2-7, with a tentative D call TRBD1 (6 bases). The germline CDR1 and CDR2 sequences are MGHRA and YSYEKL. This CDR3 is built from 12 residues. Trimming shortened V by 4 bases and J by 3 bases, and 7 bases separated the two germline ends.

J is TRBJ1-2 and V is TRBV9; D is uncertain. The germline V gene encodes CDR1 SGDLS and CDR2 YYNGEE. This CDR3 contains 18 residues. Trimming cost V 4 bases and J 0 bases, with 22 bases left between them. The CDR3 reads CASSPYSVVEGTNYGYTF. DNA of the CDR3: TGTGCCAGCAGCCCTTATAGCGTGGTGGAGGGTACTAACTATGGCTACACCTTC.

The chain's CDR3 is CAWSPGNGVYGYTF. CDR3 nucleotides: TGTGCCTGGAGTCCGGGGAATGGTGTCTATGGCTACACCTTC. The chain uses TRBV30 and TRBJ1-2, with D unresolved. Germline assignment: CDR1 GTSNPN and CDR2 SVGIG (reference sequence). The ends were cut back, 2 bases at V and 4 bases at J, with 14 bases in the middle. The CDR3 has 14 amino acids. Using reference TRBV30 and TRBJ1-2 for the parts outside the CDR3, the full variable domain is SQTIHQWPATLVQPVGSPLSLECTVEGTSNPNLYWYRQAAGRGLQLLFYSVGIGQISSEVPQNLSASRPQDRQFILSSKKLLLSDSGFYLCAWSPGNGVYGYTFGSGTRLTVV.

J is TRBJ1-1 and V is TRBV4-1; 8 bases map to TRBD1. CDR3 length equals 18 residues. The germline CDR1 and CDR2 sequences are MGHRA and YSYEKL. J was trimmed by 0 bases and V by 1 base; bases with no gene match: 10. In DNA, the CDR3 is TGCGCCAGCAGCCAAGCCTCAGGGGGCGGGAGTATGAACACTGAAGCTTTCTTT. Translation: CASSQASGGGSMNTEAFF.

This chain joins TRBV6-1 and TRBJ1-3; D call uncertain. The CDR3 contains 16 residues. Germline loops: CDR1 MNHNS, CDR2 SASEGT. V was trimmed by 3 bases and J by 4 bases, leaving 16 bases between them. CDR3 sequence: CASSDWTDGNGNTIYF. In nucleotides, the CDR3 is TGTGCCAGCAGTGACTGGACGGATGGAAACGGAAACACCATATATTTT.

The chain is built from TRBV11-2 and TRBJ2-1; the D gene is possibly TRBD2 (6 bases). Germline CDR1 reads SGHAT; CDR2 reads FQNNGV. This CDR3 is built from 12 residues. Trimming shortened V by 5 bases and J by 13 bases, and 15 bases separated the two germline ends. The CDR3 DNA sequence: TGTGCCAGCAGCCCCCGGGACTGGAACCAGTTCTTC. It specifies CASSPRDWNQFF.